The clone carrying this T cell receptor (beta chain) was recorded at least ten times. Its antigen is unknown. Across 18 months, stable Graves' hyperthyroidism was marked by no progression to ophthalmopathy. Hyperthyroidism patients were newly diagnosed, had disease duration under 2 months, and were aged 18 to 65 years. 10 ml of fresh peripheral blood supplied the PBMCs. The data originate from a study of T cells in Graves' hyperthyroidism and ophthalmopathy. Germline trimming cut 7 bases from V and 5 bases from J; bases unmatched to any gene: 8. The CDR3 loop spans 13 amino acids. The germline V gene encodes CDR1 SQVTM and CDR2 ANQGSEA. Amplification yielded TCR beta CDR3 regions, with RNA transcripts as the source. RT-PCR in the first round (using the HTBI primer set) targeted the TCR CDR3. Using its own MiXCR run on the multiplex PCR reads, TCRdb lists one record per CDR3 protein. The table shows about 180,000 distinct CDR3 sequences, with 17% occurring only once.

Overall study findings and caveats: Among thyroid clonotypes expanded above 0.001, most also appeared in blood.

V usage is TRBV29-1 and J usage is TRBJ2-5, with 9 bases lining up with TRBD1. The specimen was blood. The receptor's source is a woman aged 45-60 years with Graves' hyperthyroidism. CDR3 loop: CSGQQGAGETQYF. In DNA form, the CDR3 reads TGCAGCGGCCAACAGGGGGCTGGGGAGACCCAGTACTTC.